The next 29 T cell receptor beta chains were all read from a single sample in a study of T cells in women clearing cervical HPV infection. Profiled with immunoSEQ multiplex PCR; TCRdb holds only in-frame clones, not every one. This sample's table has roughly 35,000 clones. Sequences were obtained from blood buffy coat. These TCRs come from a woman aged 18 to 75 with a cervical HPV16 infection that either progressed to CIN3+ or cleared (not recorded which).

Concerning this clone itself: The DNA ends 3 residues before the CDR3 does, and the rest of the CDR3 is filled in from the germline J gene. V is TRBV12-3 or TRBV12-4 and J is TRBJ1-1; D is unclear. The CDR3 runs to 13 residues. Trimming removed 6 bases at V and 1 base at J, with 9 bases between. The CDR3 is CASSLRENTEAFF. Partial CDR3 DNA: TGTGCCAGCAGCCTGCGGGAGAACACTGAA.

Comments on this clone: The CDR3 goes on 3 residues after the read ends, and that part is filled in from the germline J gene. The rearrangement uses TRBV10-3 and TRBJ2-3, with TRBD2 identical over 9 bases. CDR3 length equals 16 residues. The germline CDR1 and CDR2 sequences are ENHRY and SYGVKD. This chain's CDR3 is CAIKSATSGNQETQYF. The part of the CDR3 DNA that was read is TGTGCCATCAAGTCTGCGACTAGCGGAAACCAAGAGACG.

As to this clone: The read halts 3 residues ahead of the CDR3 end, with the missing end drawn from the germline J gene. The genes are TRBV5-1 and TRBJ1-2; 12 bases agree with TRBD1. The germline V gene encodes CDR1 SGHRS and CDR2 YFSETQ. V lost 0 bases, J lost 2 bases, and 2 bases stayed unmatched. This CDR3 has 16 amino acids. The CDR3 loop reads CASSLDGTGGNYGYTF. The covered CDR3 bases are TGCGCCAGCAGCTTGGATGGGACAGGGGGCAACTATGGC. The full variable domain, completed using reference TRBV5-1 and TRBJ1-2, is KAGVTQTPRYLIKTRGQQVTLSCSPISGHRSVSWYQQTPGQGLQFLFEYFSETQRNKGNFPGRFSGRQFSNSRSEMNVSTLELGDSALYLCASSLDGTGGNYGYTFGSGTRLTVV.

Points on this clone: Read coverage stops 3 residues before the CDR3 terminus; the germline J gene supplies the remainder. The chain joins TRBV20-1 to TRBJ2-7; D remains unclear. V shed 6 bases and J shed 1 base, with 19 bases lying between them. Germline CDR1 DFQATT, CDR2 SNEGSKA (reference sequence). The CDR3 totals 15 residues. The DNA read from the CDR3 is TGCAGTGCCGCGACGCACGCGGCCGGATCCTACGAG. This gives the protein CSAATHAAGSYE. The whole CDR3 protein reads CSAATHAAGSYEQYF.

Regarding this clone: The observed sequence ends 3 residues before the CDR3 terminus, with the missing tail filled in from the germline J gene. The chain employs TRBV7-2 and TRBJ1-2; D may be TRBD1 (6 bases). Trimming pared 2 bases from V and 7 bases from J, leaving 17 bases between. The CDR3 is made up of 15 amino acids. Germline V CDR1 and CDR2: SGHTA, FQGNSA. CDR3 DNA (partial): TGTGCCAGCAGCTTAAGGGCCGGGCAGGGGAGTGGC. This encodes CASSLRAGQGSG. Given in full, the CDR3 is CASSLRAGQGSGYTF.

The CDR3 sequence is CSVDTNTGELFF. Partial CDR3 DNA: TGCAGCGTGGACACAAACACCGGGGAG. The chain carries TRBV29-1 and TRBJ2-2; TRBD1 is a possible D gene (5 bases). The read gets to within 3 residues of the CDR3 end, and the germline J gene fills in the rest. The CDR3 contains 12 residues. Trimming took off 6 bases at V and 2 bases at J, with 7 bases between the two ends. Germline V CDR1 and CDR2: SQVTM, ANQGSEA.

Points on this clone: The DNA ends 3 residues before the CDR3 does, and the rest of the CDR3 is filled in from the germline J gene. V usage is TRBV5-1 and J usage is TRBJ1-4, with D possibly being TRBD1 (5 bases). CDR1 is SGHRS and CDR2 is YFSETQ in the germline V gene. Trimming shortened V by 7 bases and J by 5 bases, and 18 bases separated the two germline ends. This CDR3 spans 15 amino acids. The CDR3 loop is CASGLLGPPNEKLFF. The CDR3 DNA, read in part, is TGCGCCAGCGGATTGTTGGGGCCTCCCAATGAAAAA.

A note on this clone: The CDR3 is cut off 3 residues early in the read; its end comes from the germline J gene. V is TRBV5-5 and J is TRBJ1-1; 7 nucleotides match TRBD1. There are 12 residues in the CDR3. V lost 6 bases, J lost 6 bases, and 5 bases stayed unmatched. Germline V gene sequence: CDR1 SGHKS, CDR2 YYEKEE (reference sequence). CDR3 amino acids: CASIRGTAEAFF. Incomplete CDR3 DNA: TGTGCCAGCATCAGAGGGACAGCTGAA.

The CDR3 here is CASSIYGQDYNEQFF. The part of the CDR3 DNA that was read is TGTGCCAGTAGTATCTATGGACAGGACTACAATGAG. The rearrangement links TRBV19 to TRBJ2-1; 7 bases agree with TRBD1. The CDR3 end lies 3 residues beyond the end of the read and is filled in from the germline J gene. The trim removed 3 bases at V and 3 bases at J, leaving 5 bases unmatched. The CDR3 consists of 15 residues. CDR1 and CDR2 from the germline V gene are LNHDA and SQIVND (reference sequence).

In the case of this clone: The DNA ends 3 residues before the CDR3 does, and the rest of the CDR3 is filled in from the germline J gene. This rearrangement joins TRBV27 to TRBJ2-7, with D unclear. The CDR3 length is 13 residues. Germline CDR1 is MNHEY and CDR2 is SMNVEV (reference sequence). The V and J ends lost 8 bases and 0 bases respectively, with 11 bases between them. The sequenced CDR3 bases are TGTGCCAGCCACCTGACGGGCTCCTACGAG. This gives the protein CASHLTGSYE. The whole CDR3 protein reads CASHLTGSYEQYF.

The CDR3: CSARTLLDAEAFF. CDR3 DNA (partial): TGCAGCGCCCGGACTCTCCTGGACGCTGAA. J is TRBJ1-1 and V is TRBV29-1, with unresolved D. The read is 3 residues too short to cover the CDR3 end, so that end is filled in from the germline J gene. Trimming took 7 bases from V and 6 from J, leaving 18 bases between them. The CDR3 totals 13 residues. Germline assignment: CDR1 SQVTM and CDR2 ANQGSEA.

Remarks on this clone: The read gets to within 3 residues of the CDR3 end, and the germline J gene fills in the rest. The V gene is TRBV5-4, the J gene TRBJ2-1; possibly TRBD2 for D (6 bases). This CDR3 is built from 12 residues. With 4 bases removed from V and 8 bases from J, the gap between germline ends came to 10 bases. Per the germline V gene, CDR1 is SGHNT and CDR2 is YYREEE (reference sequence). This CDR3 is CASSRWGDEQFF. CDR3 DNA, as far as it was read: TGTGCCAGCAGCCGATGGGGGGATGAG.

With regard to this clone: The CDR3 extends 3 residues past the end of the read, so its final part is completed from the germline J gene. This chain links TRBV7-2 with TRBJ1-2; the D is unclear. The germline gives CDR1 SGHTA, CDR2 FQGNSA. The CDR3 has 15 amino acids. The sequenced part of the CDR3 DNA is TGTGCCAGCAGTTCCTGGACGTCTAGCACAGATACC. Translation: CASSSWTSSTDT. The complete CDR3 protein is CASSSWTSSTDTYTF. The full variable domain, completed using reference TRBV7-2 and TRBJ1-2, is GAGVSQSPSNKVTEKGKDVELRCDPISGHTALYWYRQSLGQGLEFLIYFQGNSAPDKSGLPSDRFSAERTGGSVSTLTIQRTQQEDSAVYLCASSSWTSSTDTYTFGSGTRLTVV.

To note about this clone: The read ends 3 residues before the CDR3 terminus; that terminus is restored from the germline J gene. The chain couples TRBV4-1 to TRBJ1-5; 9 nucleotides agree with TRBD1. V lost 1 base to trimming and J lost 3 bases; unmatched junction nucleotides: 4. Germline assignment: CDR1 MGHRA and CDR2 YSYEKL. This CDR3 contains 16 residues. CDR3 amino acids: CASSQVGQGYNQPQHF. The CDR3 DNA, read in part, is TGCGCCAGCAGCCAAGTGGGACAGGGCTACAATCAGCCC.

Here the CDR3 reads CASSGPGQGANQPQHF. The sequenced part of the CDR3 DNA is TGTGCCAGCAGTGGACCGGGACAGGGGGCTAATCAGCCC. The rearrangement uses TRBV6-1 and TRBJ1-5; 12 bases map to TRBD1. The read gets to within 3 residues of the CDR3 end, and the germline J gene fills in the rest. This CDR3 spans 16 amino acids. Germline assignment: CDR1 MNHNS and CDR2 SASEGT. Losses at the gene ends were 4 bases for V and 4 bases for J; bases not matched to a gene: 5.

Turning to this clone: Read data end 3 residues before the CDR3 end; the end is taken from the germline J gene. The chain is built from TRBV18 and TRBJ2-1, with 9 bases that match TRBD1. Per germline, CDR1 KGHSH and CDR2 LQKENI. V lost 6 bases, J lost 9 bases, and 3 bases stayed unmatched. This CDR3 contains 12 residues. Partial CDR3 DNA: TGTGCCAGCTCGGCGACAGGGGGTGAG. Translated: CASSATGGE. Given in full, the CDR3 is CASSATGGEQFF.

A word on this clone: The CDR3 end lies 3 residues beyond the end of the read and is filled in from the germline J gene. The chain employs TRBV29-1 and TRBJ1-2; D is perhaps TRBD1 (6 bases). The CDR3 consists of 15 residues. Trimming took off 6 bases at V and 3 bases at J, with 20 bases between the two ends. CDR1 SQVTM and CDR2 ANQGSEA come from the germline V gene. The CDR3 DNA, read in part, is TGCAGCGTCCCGGTGGACAGCTGGTATGACTATGGC. Translating it yields CSVPVDSWYDYG. The entire CDR3 reads CSVPVDSWYDYGYTF.

For this clone: The read stops 3 residues short of the end of the CDR3; the missing end is completed from the germline J gene. The chain couples TRBV30 to TRBJ2-7; 7 positions match TRBD1. Germline lookup yields CDR1 GTSNPN and CDR2 SVGIG (reference sequence). V gave up 7 bases and J gave up 2 bases; unmatched junction bases: 17. CDR3 size: 16 residues. The chain's CDR3 is CALDLRGRRNPYEQYF. The covered CDR3 bases are TGTGCCTTGGATTTGAGGGGGCGTCGTAACCCCTACGAG.

Details on this clone: The CDR3 end is not reached by the read, which stops 3 residues before it; the germline J gene fills it in. The chain links TRBV7-2 to TRBJ1-1; weak D call: TRBD1 (5 bases). Germline V CDR1 and CDR2: SGHTA, FQGNSA. CDR3 size: 12 residues. The covered CDR3 bases are TGTGCCAGCAGCTTAGTTGGGGGGTCA. Its protein product is CASSLVGGS. The entire CDR3 protein is CASSLVGGSAFF.

For this clone: The CDR3 end lies 3 residues beyond the end of the read and is filled in from the germline J gene. This rearrangement joins TRBV18 to TRBJ2-5; D not resolved. From germline, CDR1 is KGHSH and CDR2 LQKENI. The V end was cut by 1 base, the J end by 4 bases, with 7 bases between. The CDR3 totals 13 residues. The DNA read from the CDR3 is TGTGCCAGCTCACCACTCCCGGGAGAGACC. As protein: CASSPLPGET. The entire CDR3 reads CASSPLPGETQYF.

Note on this clone: The missing CDR3 end, 3 residues past where the read stops, is filled in from the germline J gene. The chain combines TRBV20-1 with TRBJ2-3, with D possibly TRBD2 on 6 matching bases. V lost 0 bases to trimming and J lost 4 bases, with 11 bases between them. From germline, CDR1 is DFQATT and CDR2 SNEGSKA (reference sequence). The CDR3 spans 14 residues. CDR3 DNA, as far as it was read: TGCAGTGCTAGAGAAAGGCTAGCGTCAGATACG. It specifies CSARERLASDT. The complete CDR3 reads CSARERLASDTQYF.

Turning to this clone: The read ends 3 residues before the CDR3 terminus; that terminus is restored from the germline J gene. The chain couples TRBV5-4 to TRBJ1-1, with D possibly TRBD1 on 5 matching bases. The CDR3 has 13 amino acids. The V end lost 3 bases, the J end lost 3 bases, and 9 bases lay between the germline ends. Germline CDR1 reads SGHNT; CDR2 reads YYREEE (reference sequence). The CDR3 region is CASSWGGDTEAFF. The sequenced part of the CDR3 DNA is TGTGCCAGCAGCTGGGGGGGGGACACTGAA.

In the case of this clone: The read finishes 3 residues shy of the CDR3 end, and the germline J gene is used to complete it. The rearrangement joins TRBV12-3 or TRBV12-4 to TRBJ2-7, with 12 bases matching TRBD1. Trimming took 8 bases from V and 3 from J; bases not matched to a gene: 14. CDR3 length: 17 amino acids. The covered CDR3 bases are TGTGCCAGCTCACCGGGACAGGGGGCGACCGGGCACTACGAG. As protein: CASSPGQGATGHYE. The whole CDR3 protein is CASSPGQGATGHYEQYF.

As for this clone: The CDR3 goes on 3 residues after the read ends, and that part is filled in from the germline J gene. This chain connects TRBV20-1 to TRBJ1-2, with 8 positions matching TRBD1. The V segment lost 4 bases and the J segment 6 bases; nucleotides outside the gene matches: 4. The CDR3 consists of 12 residues. Germline V gives CDR1 DFQATT, CDR2 SNEGSKA (reference sequence). CDR3 residues: CSATRTGNGYTF. The sequenced part of the CDR3 DNA is TGCAGTGCTACCCGGACAGGGAATGGC.

A remark on this clone: The CDR3 end is not reached by the read, which stops 3 residues before it; the germline J gene fills it in. The chain is built from TRBV28 and TRBJ2-5; possibly TRBD2 for D (5 bases). The CDR3 has 11 residues. Germline assignment: CDR1 MDHEN and CDR2 SYDVKM. V shed 7 bases and J shed 3 bases, with 6 bases lying between them. CDR3 bases read: TGTGCCAGCAAGAGGGAAGAGACC. Protein: CASKREET. The complete CDR3 reads CASKREETQYF. The full variable domain, completed using reference TRBV28 and TRBJ2-5, is DVKVTQSSRYLVKRTGEKVFLECVQDMDHENMFWYRQDPGLGLRLIYFSYDVKMKEKGDIPEGYSVSREKKERFSLILESASTNQTSMYLCASKREETQYFGPGTRLLVL.

With respect to this clone: The junction departs from germline at one end; a sequencing error may be responsible. The read falls 3 residues short of the CDR3 end, and the missing part is taken from the germline J gene. The chain recombines TRBV20-1 with TRBJ1-5; weak D call: TRBD1 (6 bases). The germline V gene encodes CDR1 DFQATT and CDR2 SNEGSKA (reference sequence). The CDR3 runs 15 residues. The CDR3 protein is CSARDPKGGAQPQHF. CDR3 bases read: TGCAGTGCCAGAGATCCAAAAGGGGGTGCTCAGCCC.

A word on this clone: The read ends 3 residues shy of where the CDR3 ends; the end is completed using the germline J gene. The chain employs TRBV5-3 and TRBJ2-5; D gene ambiguous. TRBV5-3 is an ORF, with its function uncertain. The V end lost 1 base, the J end lost 2 bases, and 15 bases lay between the germline ends. The CDR3 has 16 residues. The sequenced part of the CDR3 DNA is TGTGCCAGAAGCTTGAAAAAGGGTGCCCCTCAAGAGACC. This translates into CARSLKKGAPQET. The whole CDR3 protein reads CARSLKKGAPQETQYF.

With regard to this clone: The observed sequence ends 3 residues before the CDR3 terminus, with the missing tail filled in from the germline J gene. This chain connects TRBV28 to TRBJ2-1, with TRBD1 as a possible D gene (5 bases). The V end was cut by 4 bases, the J end by 1 base, with 14 bases between. The CDR3 spans 16 residues. The germline gives CDR1 MDHEN, CDR2 SYDVKM. CDR3 sequence: CASSSLQAKSYNEQFF. The sequenced CDR3 bases are TGTGCCAGCAGTTCTCTACAGGCCAAGTCCTACAATGAG.

Note on this clone: Read coverage stops 3 residues before the CDR3 terminus; the germline J gene supplies the remainder. The J gene is TRBJ2-2, the V gene TRBV7-3; a possible D gene is TRBD1 (6 bases). The CDR3 is made up of 15 amino acids. Germline lookup yields CDR1 SGHTA and CDR2 FQGTGA. V lost 5 bases and J lost 0, with 10 bases in between. Incomplete CDR3 DNA: TGTGCCAGCAGCCCTGGACAGACGAACACCGGGGAG. This encodes CASSPGQTNTGE. The CDR3 in full is CASSPGQTNTGELFF.